This T cell receptor (beta chain) is from a study of beta chain features in type 1 diabetes. Worth noting for this clone: The antigen is undetermined.

V was trimmed by 4 bases and J by 0 bases, leaving 9 bases between them. This CDR3 is 14 amino acids long. Looked up from germline, CDR1 is MNHEY and CDR2 is SVGAGI. The study's findings and limits: Shorter templates might be favored by PCR, equally in patients and controls.

Sorted CD4+ subsets: naive, central memory, regulatory, stem cell-like memory (CD45RO/CCR7/CD25/CD127/CD95/CD27 panel). Expressed TCRB transcripts were sequenced because the entire RNA isolate underwent reverse transcription. Profiled with immunoSEQ multiplex PCR; TCRdb holds only in-frame clones, not every one. The repertoire holds some 60,000 clones, with roughly three fifths as singletons. This TCR was sampled from a young woman in good health. The sample comprised Tregs from blood. This chain uses TRBV6-5 with TRBJ1-1, with TRBD1 as a possible D gene (5 bases). CDR3 sequence reads: CASSLTDLNTEAFF. In nucleotides, the CDR3 is TGTGCCAGCAGTTTGACAGACCTGAACACTGAAGCTTTCTTT.